The source of this T cell receptor (beta chain) is a study of cytomegalovirus exposure and HLA in healthy donors. Points from the study as a whole: Most subjects' HLA-A and HLA-B alleles were reportedly predicted from TCR beta sequences.

V lost 3 bases to trimming and J lost 0 bases, with 9 bases between them. The CDR3 contains 15 residues. The germline V gene encodes CDR1 SNHLY and CDR2 FYNNEI. A word on this clone: What it binds is unknown.

The PCR contained 60 Vbeta and 13 Jbeta primers. Repertoires were generated with immunoSEQ multiplex PCR, while TCRdb's copy carries only in-frame clones and drops some. The sample holds some 150,000 clones; roughly 82% are singletons and the top ten take about 6.1%. The chain recombines TRBV2 with TRBJ2-4; D might be TRBD2 (6 bases). The receptor was derived from a woman between 50 and 59 years old in good health and CMV-seropositive. The sample was PBMCs. Written as DNA, the CDR3 is TGTGCCAGCAGTGATCCGGGACTAGCCAAAAACATTCAGTACTTC. The encoded protein is CASSDPGLAKNIQYF.